This TCR beta chain was retrieved from a study of blood T cells in healthy people across ages. Each donor was a healthy Caucasian individual from Russia, aged roughly 6 to 95. The germline CDR1 and CDR2 sequences are MDHEN and SYDVKM. The CDR3 spans 15 residues. V was clipped by 3 bases and J by 1 base, with 13 bases between them. With a J-beta primer mix and a sample-barcoded 5' primer, a second PCR ran about 7 to 11 cycles. Via MiXCR, TCRdb re-called the 5' RACE reads, giving one row per CDR3 protein. The table shows almost 800,000 distinct CDR3 sequences, with roughly 50% occurring only once. The sample consisted of blood. The rearrangement joins TRBV28 to TRBJ2-7, with D unclear. The receptor was derived from a man aged 30 to 45 in good health. CDR3 sequence: CASSLARYSSYEQYF. The DNA of the CDR3 is TGTGCCAGCAGTTTGGCGAGGTACAGTTCCTACGAGCAGTACTTC.